The 28 T cell receptor delta chains listed next were all sequenced from one sample in a study of Vδ1+ human thymocytes (dated by TCRdb to the late 2010s). Paper-wide results and their limitations: The thymic TRG and TRD repertoires appeared highly polyclonal, with Gaussian CDR3 length distributions, in contrast to the oligoclonal repertoires of peripheral blood.

Their antigen targets remain unknown. Data came from an Illumina MiSeq. RNA was isolated using the RNeasy mini kit, and reverse transcription was performed with Superscript III. CDR3 amplicons were generated by multiplex PCR with pooled V-gene forward primers and a constant-region reverse primer carrying Illumina adaptor overhangs. Clonotypes were called again by TCRdb from the public reads via CATT, and duplicate nucleotide sequences were then merged into one entry. The sample table contains about 53,000 delta-chain clones; only one count was recorded for about 14% of them. The ten largest clonotypes hold approximately 0.4% of the sample. Sequences were obtained from Vdelta1+ gamma-delta thymocytes from the thymus. The cell subset or site label here, explained by the study, means: FACS-sorted CD3+ TCRalphabeta- TCRVdelta1+ TCRVdelta2- thymocytes. The origin of the receptors is a girl less than two years old who had congenital heart surgery.

This clone was counted between two and nine times. The chain combines TRDV1 with TRDJ1; unclear D gene. Germline V gene data show CDR1 as TSWWSYY and CDR2 as QGS. Trimming took 1 base from V and 4 from J, leaving 10 bases between them. The CDR3 contains 14 residues. CDR3 bases: TGTGCTCTTGGGGAACCTCTTGGAGGCGATAAACTCATCTTT. Translating gives CALGEPLGGDKLIF.

The chain recombines TRDV1 with TRDJ1; no clear D gene. V lost 3 bases, J lost 1 base, and 15 bases lay in between. In germline, CDR1 is TSWWSYY, CDR2 QGS. This CDR3 is 16 amino acids long. The chain's CDR3 is CALGETHPLFTDKLIF. CDR3 nucleotide sequence: TGTGCTCTTGGGGAGACCCATCCCCTGTTCACCGATAAACTCATCTTT.

The chain links TRAV29/DV5 to TRDJ3, with 10 bases aligning to TRDD3. The CDR3 has 15 residues. After removal of 4 bases from V and 11 bases from J, the junction contained 9 bases not matched to a gene. Looked up from germline, CDR1 is NSMFDY and CDR2 is ISSIKDK. Here the CDR3 reads CAAGEYWGMARQMFF. In nucleotides, the CDR3 is TGTGCAGCAGGGGAGTACTGGGGGATGGCCCGACAGATGTTTTTC. Drawing the rest from reference TRAV29/DV5 and TRDJ3, the complete variable domain is DQQVKQNSPSLSVQEGRISILNCDYTNSMFDYFLWYKKYPAEGPTFLISISSIKDKNEDGRFTVFLNKSAKHLSLHIVPSQPGDSAVYFCAAGEYWGMARQMFFGTGIKLFVEP.

By proportion, this clone is medium-sized. The V gene is TRDV2, the J gene TRDJ1; D may be TRDD2 (8 bases). V shed 0 bases and J shed 1 base, with 29 bases lying between them. CDR3 size: 21 residues. Germline values: CDR1 GEAIGNYY, CDR2 EKD. This CDR3 is CACDTLPTTGATESGTDKLIF. In DNA, the CDR3 is TGTGCCTGTGACACCCTTCCTACGACTGGGGCCACAGAGTCGGGCACCGATAAACTCATCTTT.

A word on this clone: This CDR3 is also generated by other DNA sequences in the sample. V is TRDV2 and J is TRDJ1; TRDD3 matches 11 bases. CDR3 size: 15 residues. The germline gives CDR1 GEAIGNYY, CDR2 EKD. V dropped 1 base and J dropped 5; count of bases not matched to a gene: 5. This chain's CDR3 is CACDTTGGYPDKLIF. For the CDR3, the DNA is TGTGCCTGTGACACGACTGGGGGATATCCTGATAAACTCATCTTT.

This clone was seen more than once but under ten times. J is TRDJ1 and V is TRDV1; maybe TRDD2 (5 bases). CDR1 is TSWWSYY, CDR2 QGS, per germline. The V gene lost 4 bases and the J gene lost 8 bases, with 29 bases spanning the gap. The CDR3 contains 18 residues. The CDR3 reads CALGGVLPSLAVKAKLIF. Written as DNA, the CDR3 is TGTGCTCTTGGGGGAGTACTTCCCTCTTTGGCGGTTAAAGCCAAACTCATCTTT.

This clone turned up a few times. The chain joins TRDV1 to TRDJ1, with TRDD3 matching 10 bases. Germline V gene sequence: CDR1 TSWWSYY, CDR2 QGS. The CDR3 runs 19 residues. The ends lost 4 bases at V and 1 base at J; junction bases unmatched: 15. Here the CDR3 reads CALGAPSSGDTGTTDKLIF. The CDR3 DNA follows: TGTGCTCTTGGGGCCCCTTCCTCGGGGGATACGGGAACCACCGATAAACTCATCTTT.

The chain employs TRDV2 and TRDJ1, with D perhaps matching TRDD3 (6 bases). V was shortened by 5 bases and J by 3 bases, with 15 bases between the two germline ends. The length of the CDR3 is 14 residues. The germline V gene encodes CDR1 GEAIGNYY and CDR2 EKD. CDR3 in DNA: TGTGCCTGTGGCGGGCGGATACTAGCCGATAAACTCATCTTT. This encodes CACGGRILADKLIF.

This clone was counted a few times. The rearrangement uses TRDV1 and TRDJ1; 10 positions match TRDD3. The CDR3 contains 18 residues. The germline gives CDR1 TSWWSYY, CDR2 QGS. V shed 3 bases, J shed 1 base, and the junction held 11 bases outside the gene matches. The CDR3, as DNA: TGTGCTCTTGGGGACCATCGCGTGGGGGATACTCCCACCGATAAACTCATCTTT. Its translation: CALGDHRVGDTPTDKLIF.

The V call is TRDV1, the J call TRDJ1; 9 bases fit TRDD2. Germline trimming cut 3 bases from V and 2 bases from J; bases unmatched to any gene: 16. The CDR3 spans 19 residues. Germline-derived CDR1 and CDR2 are TSWWSYY and QGS. The CDR3 loop is CALGEPALPTFTWTDKLIF. The DNA of the CDR3 is TGTGCTCTTGGGGAGCCCGCCCTTCCTACCTTTACTTGGACCGATAAACTCATCTTT.

The sample holds a few counts of this clone. This chain links TRDV1 with TRDJ1; 11 nucleotides line up with TRDD3. CDR1 and CDR2 (germline): TSWWSYY, QGS. The trim removed 3 bases at V and 0 bases at J, leaving 24 bases unmatched. The CDR3 runs 23 residues. In nucleotides, the CDR3 is TGTGCTCTTGGGGAGAGCAGCGGCCTTCCTGAACTGGGGGATATGAAGTACACCGATAAACTCATCTTT. Protein product: CALGESSGLPELGDMKYTDKLIF.

This clone was seen only a few times. The chain has TRDV1 and TRDJ1; 8 bases align to TRDD2. V lost 0 bases, J lost 8 bases, and 23 bases stayed unmatched. Looked up from germline, CDR1 is TSWWSYY and CDR2 is QGS. The CDR3 covers 20 residues. The CDR3 loop reads CALGELSVFLHEGAYGKLIF. CDR3 nucleotides: TGTGCTCTTGGGGAACTATCCGTCTTCCTACACGAGGGGGCCTACGGGAAACTCATCTTT.

This clone was found a few times. V gene TRDV1 combines with J gene TRDJ1; 10 bases agree with TRDD3. The CDR3 covers 21 residues. The germline V gene has CDR1 TSWWSYY and CDR2 QGS. V lost 4 bases, J lost 0 bases, and 20 bases stayed unmatched. The CDR3 DNA sequence: TGTGCTCTTGGGGTCACTTCCTACGGCCCCCAAACTGGGGGATACACCGATAAACTCATCTTT. This codes for CALGVTSYGPQTGGYTDKLIF.

This clone was recorded at least ten times. The V gene is TRDV2, the J gene TRDJ1, with a tentative D call TRDD3 (6 bases). The CDR3 has 20 amino acids. Germline CDR1 reads GEAIGNYY; CDR2 reads EKD. The V end lost 5 bases, the J end lost 3 bases, and 33 bases lay between the germline ends. For the CDR3, the DNA is TGTGCCTGTGGTAGGACAGTCACTTGTAACTGGGCGAAGCGGTCCGATAAACTCATCTTT. Residues: CACGRTVTCNWAKRSDKLIF.

This clone was counted a few times. V is TRDV1 and J is TRDJ1; TRDD2 might be the D (5 bases). With 1 base removed from V and 2 bases from J, the gap between germline ends came to 11 bases. Germline V gene data show CDR1 as TSWWSYY and CDR2 as QGS. The CDR3 spans 15 residues. CDR3 residues: CALGEPYSRTDKLIF. DNA for the CDR3: TGTGCTCTTGGGGAACCCTACTCCCGAACCGATAAACTCATCTTT.

This sequence joins TRDV1 and TRDJ1; 8 nucleotides match TRDD3. V trimming: 3 bases; J trimming: 9 bases; junction bases outside the gene matches: 9. The CDR3 extends over 14 amino acids. Germline-derived CDR1 and CDR2 are TSWWSYY and QGS. In DNA, the CDR3 is TGTGCTCTTGGGGACTTACTGGGGGGCCCCGAACTCATCTTT. Its translation: CALGDLLGGPELIF.

A word on this clone: This sample also contains other DNA sequences that code for the same CDR3. The chain couples TRDV2 to TRDJ1; D is unresolved. V was cut by 1 base and J by 0 bases, with 20 bases left in between. The CDR3 sequence is 18 residues long. Germline CDR1 GEAIGNYY, CDR2 EKD. In DNA form, the CDR3 reads TGTGCCTGTGACACTGAAGCCCTTAGAGTCCTCTACACCGATAAACTCATCTTT. This encodes CACDTEALRVLYTDKLIF.

Points on this clone: The DNA is omitted, as the CDR3 cannot be located on it reliably, and the CDR3 follows TCRdb's listing. The V gene is TRAV29/DV5, the J gene TRDJ1; the table's D gene call, TRDD3, was not cross checked with the DNA. The length of the CDR3 is 24 amino acids, counting both ends. CDR1 and CDR2 (germline): NSMFDY, ISSIKDK. CDR3 residues: CSVLLCSKLPLVGGGYNRTDKLIF.

The J gene is TRDJ1, the V gene TRDV1, with 13 bases that match TRDD3. The CDR3 is made up of 18 amino acids. Germline loops: CDR1 TSWWSYY, CDR2 QGS. V shed 9 bases and J 9 bases; nucleotides not matched to a gene: 22. The CDR3 DNA reads TGTGCTCTACGGGGGCGGCCCCCTACTGGGGGATACGCCGGGGAACTCATCTTT. It is translated as CALRGRPPTGGYAGELIF.

This clone has just a few counts. At one boundary the junction diverges from the germline segment, which might be a read error. This chain uses TRDV1 with TRDJ1; 8 bases fit TRDD3. The CDR3 totals 23 residues. The V gene's germline CDR1 is TSWWSYY and CDR2 QGS. In DNA form, the CDR3 reads TGTGCTCTTGGGGAACAAGGGCGTAACCCGTGGGGGATCCGCAGAGCATACACCGATAAACTCATCTTC. This gives the protein CALGEQGRNPWGIRRAYTDKLIF.

Only a few counts were recorded for this clone. This chain joins TRDV1 and TRDJ1; D gene ambiguous. The V and J ends lost 4 bases and 2 bases respectively, with 20 bases between them. The length of the CDR3 is 17 residues. Germline CDR1 reads TSWWSYY; CDR2 reads QGS. In DNA, the CDR3 is TGTGCTCTTGGGGCTCTCACTCTACTAGGTTTGACCGATAAACTCATCTTT. This encodes CALGALTLLGLTDKLIF.

This chain joins TRDV1 and TRDJ1, with TRDD3 as a possible D gene (6 bases). The germline V and J ends were trimmed by 7 bases and 4 bases, with 31 bases remaining between them. The CDR3 is made up of 19 amino acids. Germline CDR1 reads TSWWSYY; CDR2 reads QGS. CDR3 in amino acids: CALELSGPTPSWGIDKLIF. The CDR3 nucleotides read TGTGCTCTTGAATTATCCGGGCCTACGCCAAGCTGGGGAATCGATAAACTCATCTTT.

The V call is TRDV1, the J call TRDJ1; TRDD3 aligns across 9 bases. J lost 2 bases, V lost 6 bases, and 31 bases had no gene match. The CDR3 has 23 residues. Germline V gives CDR1 TSWWSYY, CDR2 QGS. CDR3 sequence reads: CALGLSSASRLGETWYSTDKLIF. The DNA of the CDR3 is TGTGCTCTTGGCTTAAGCTCCGCTAGCCGACTGGGGGAAACATGGTATAGTACCGATAAACTCATCTTT.

This clone was detected a few times. The gene calls are TRDV1 and TRDJ1; 9 bases are shared with TRDD3. This CDR3 has 23 residues. After removal of 3 bases from V and 0 bases from J, the junction contained 26 bases not matched to a gene. Germline V gene data show CDR1 as TSWWSYY and CDR2 as QGS. CDR3 in DNA: TGTGCTCTTGGGGACTCCATGCCTTCCCCGGGGGATACCGCCTTGCTGTACACCGATAAACTCATCTTT. This codes for CALGDSMPSPGDTALLYTDKLIF.

This clone was seen more than once but under ten times. J is TRDJ1 and V is TRDV1, with TRDD3 identical over 10 bases. The CDR3 extends over 19 amino acids. Germline V gene lookup returns CDR1 TSWWSYY and CDR2 QGS. J was trimmed by 2 bases and V by 7 bases; bases with no gene match: 19. The CDR3 loop reads CALVGRPHTGGFLTDKLIF. Written as DNA, the CDR3 is TGTGCTCTTGTTGGTCGCCCCCATACTGGGGGATTTCTGACCGATAAACTCATCTTT.

This clone was observed a handful of times. This chain uses TRDV1 with TRDJ1, with TRDD2 as a possible D gene (6 bases). Germline V gene lookup returns CDR1 TSWWSYY and CDR2 QGS. V shed 2 bases and J shed 2 bases, with 27 bases lying between them. CDR3 length: 20 residues. The chain's CDR3 is CALGEGVLLRTWLRTDKLIF. CDR3 in DNA: TGTGCTCTTGGGGAAGGGGTCCTACTGAGAACCTGGCTGAGGACCGATAAACTCATCTTT.

The genes are TRDV1 and TRDJ1, with 13 bases lining up with TRDD3. J lost 3 bases, V lost 0 bases, and 22 bases had no gene match. The germline V gene encodes CDR1 TSWWSYY and CDR2 QGS. The CDR3 is made up of 23 amino acids. This CDR3 is CALGELVLLRPVTGGYGADKLIF. CDR3 sequence (DNA): TGTGCTCTTGGGGAACTAGTCCTCCTACGTCCTGTTACTGGGGGATACGGAGCCGATAAACTCATCTTT.

This clone was counted between two and nine times. At one end, the junction sequence differs from germline, possibly due to a read error. The sample holds other DNA sequences that translate to the same CDR3. The rearrangement uses TRDV2 and TRDJ1; D gene uncertain. The CDR3 is made up of 15 amino acids. The germline V gene encodes CDR1 GEAIGNYY and CDR2 EKD. The CDR3 DNA is TGTGCCTGTGACACCCTTGATCTTCTCACCGATAAACTCATCTTC. Translated: CACDTLDLLTDKLIF.